This passage covers 27 T cell receptor beta chains from one sample sequenced in a study of CD8+ T cells in alopecia areata. Sequencing relied on a cDNA template that was reverse transcribed from extracted RNA. Using immunoSEQ multiplex PCR, the repertoire was profiled, and TCRdb retains in-frame clones only, with some absent. The sample includes more than 110,000 clones, roughly 54% of them seen just once. The treatment here: oral pan-JAK inhibitor, 5-10 mg twice daily. The sample here was CD8+ T cells sorted from blood, taken at week 4, from a patient treated with tofacitinib. These receptor sequences come from a human donor with alopecia areata.

CDR3: CAWSGGGSYEQYF. For the CDR3, the DNA is TGTGCCTGGAGTGGAGGGGGTTCCTACGAGCAGTACTTC. The rearrangement joins TRBV30 to TRBJ2-7, with D perhaps matching TRBD1 (6 bases). The germline V gene has CDR1 GTSNPN and CDR2 SVGIG (reference sequence). The CDR3 extends over 13 amino acids. V lost 1 base and J lost 1, with 8 bases in between.

The chain employs TRBV5-6 and TRBJ1-2; D ambiguous. V was pared by 2 bases and J by 3 bases, with 8 bases between. Germline CDR1 reads SGHDT; CDR2 reads YYEEEE. The CDR3 runs to 13 residues. CDR3 nucleotides: TGTGCCAGCAGCTTCCCGGCCGACTATGGCTACACCTTC. This sequence encodes CASSFPADYGYTF.

The table lists this clone with a few counts. V gene TRBV2 combines with J gene TRBJ1-4; D is uncertain. This CDR3 is built from 16 residues. V gave up 7 bases and J gave up 0 bases, with 15 bases separating them. Germline values: CDR1 SNHLY, CDR2 FYNNEI. CDR3 sequence reads: CASKASFAATNEKLFF. The CDR3 DNA reads TGTGCCAGCAAGGCCTCCTTCGCAGCAACTAATGAAAAACTGTTTTTT.

This clone appeared a few times. The genes are TRBV7-9 and TRBJ2-1; unclear D gene. V lost 5 bases to trimming and J lost 4 bases, with 9 bases between them. CDR1 and CDR2 from the germline V gene are SEHNR and FQNEAQ (reference sequence). This CDR3 has 13 amino acids. This CDR3 is CASSAVAYNEQFF. The CDR3 region has the DNA TGTGCCAGCAGCGCCGTAGCTTACAATGAGCAGTTCTTC.

This clone was detected a few times. The rearrangement joins TRBV7-8 to TRBJ2-7; maybe TRBD2 (5 bases). V shed 1 base and J shed 6 bases, with 7 bases lying between them. The CDR3 is made up of 12 amino acids. Looked up from germline, CDR1 is SGHVS and CDR2 is FQNEAQ. CDR3 in amino acids: CASSLDRGEQYF. The CDR3 DNA is TGTGCCAGCAGCTTAGATCGGGGCGAGCAGTACTTC.

The chain uses TRBV6-5 and TRBJ2-1; D is perhaps TRBD1 or TRBD2 (5 bases each). This CDR3 has 15 residues. Germline V lookup: CDR1 MNHEY, CDR2 SVGAGI. With 2 bases removed from V and 0 bases from J, the gap between germline ends came to 8 bases. The CDR3 loop reads CASSYRGPSYNEQFF. The DNA for the CDR3 is TGTGCCAGCAGTTACCGGGGACCCTCCTACAATGAGCAGTTCTTC.

This clone has more than one count but fewer than ten. V gene TRBV7-9 combines with J gene TRBJ1-1, with a weak D call TRBD1 (5 bases). CDR1 and CDR2 from the germline V gene are SEHNR and FQNEAQ (reference sequence). CDR3 length equals 14 residues. V lost 4 bases and J 5 bases, leaving 14 bases between the germline ends. The CDR3 DNA is TGTGCCAGCAGCTCGGCCAGGGACCGAACTGAAGCTTTCTTT. Its translation is CASSSARDRTEAFF.

The gene calls are TRBV4-2 and TRBJ2-3, with a tentative D call TRBD1 (6 bases). In germline, CDR1 is LGHNA, CDR2 YNFKEQ. This CDR3 is built from 17 residues. Between the trimmed V and J ends, which lost 1 base and 2 bases, there was a span of 16 bases. The CDR3 DNA reads TGTGCCAGCAGCCAAGGTTACAGGGATTTAGTCACAGATACGCAGTATTTT. Translated, it gives CASSQGYRDLVTDTQYF.

The chain uses TRBV13 and TRBJ2-5, with TRBD2 as a possible D gene (6 bases). Germline values: CDR1 PRHDT, CDR2 FYEKMQ (reference sequence). CDR3 size: 14 residues. Trimming took off 2 bases at V and 4 bases at J, with 11 bases between the two ends. In DNA form, the CDR3 reads TGTGCCAGCAGCTTACGGGCGGGACGAGAGACCCAGTACTTC. Translated, it gives CASSLRAGRETQYF.

The chain couples TRBV7-2 to TRBJ2-2, with D uncertain. Germline CDR1 SGHTA, CDR2 FQGNSA. V lost 0 bases, J lost 1 base, and 12 bases lay in between. The CDR3 is made up of 17 amino acids. The CDR3 region is CASSLALSPLNTGELFF. The CDR3 coding sequence is TGTGCCAGCAGCTTAGCGCTGTCACCTTTGAACACCGGGGAGCTGTTTTTT.

The chain uses TRBV5-4 and TRBJ2-1; D unclear. The germline V and J ends were trimmed by 4 bases and 1 base, with 9 bases remaining between them. Germline V CDR1 and CDR2: SGHNT, YYREEE (reference sequence). The CDR3 totals 14 residues. CDR3 loop: CASSPKVSYNEQFF. DNA for the CDR3: TGTGCCAGCAGCCCGAAGGTATCCTACAATGAGCAGTTCTTC.

This clone was picked up a small number of times. The chain joins TRBV5-1 to TRBJ2-7; 8 nucleotides line up with TRBD1. The CDR3 totals 15 residues. Germline values: CDR1 SGHRS, CDR2 YFSETQ. V lost 4 bases to trimming and J lost 4 bases; unmatched junction nucleotides: 10. The CDR3 loop reads CASSLLVDRGYEQYF. Written as DNA, the CDR3 is TGCGCCAGCAGCCTCCTCGTCGACAGGGGTTACGAGCAGTACTTC.

Here the CDR3 reads CASSRTGGTEAFF. The CDR3, as DNA: TGCGCCAGCAGCCGAACGGGGGGAACTGAAGCTTTCTTT. V is TRBV5-1 and J is TRBJ1-1; D might be TRBD1 (5 bases). This CDR3 comprises 13 residues. The germline gives CDR1 SGHRS, CDR2 YFSETQ. Trimming stripped 4 bases from V and 5 bases from J, with 12 bases between.

The rearrangement links TRBV2 to TRBJ1-4; unclear D gene. V shed 6 bases and J shed 6 bases, with 14 bases lying between them. The CDR3 is 14 residues long. CDR1 is SNHLY and CDR2 is FYNNEI in the germline V gene. DNA of the CDR3: TGTGCCAGCAGCCCTACAGCGGGATATGAAAAACTGTTTTTT. Translation gives CASSPTAGYEKLFF.

V gene TRBV9 combines with J gene TRBJ1-6; D is uncertain. This CDR3 has 17 residues. The V and J ends lost 2 bases and 0 bases respectively, with 12 bases between them. Per germline, CDR1 SGDLS and CDR2 YYNGEE. The CDR3 coding sequence is TGTGCCAGCAGCGTTTCCGGAGCCCCCTCCTATAATTCACCCCTCCACTTT. This gives the protein CASSVSGAPSYNSPLHF.

The chain recombines TRBV27 with TRBJ1-1; D not certain. CDR1 MNHEY and CDR2 SMNVEV come from the germline V gene (reference sequence). The V gene lost 5 bases and the J gene lost 1 base, with 8 bases spanning the gap. This CDR3 comprises 13 residues. CDR3 region: CASSIDGNTEAFF. CDR3 nucleotides: TGTGCCAGCAGTATCGACGGGAACACTGAAGCTTTCTTT.

The sample holds one count of this clone. The chain uses TRBV6-5 and TRBJ2-2; weak D call: TRBD2 (6 bases). Germline V CDR1 and CDR2: MNHEY, SVGAGI. Trimming cost V 6 bases and J 1 base, with 12 bases left between them. The CDR3 consists of 15 residues. The CDR3 reads CASRGGQGNTGELFF. CDR3 nucleotides: TGTGCCAGCAGGGGAGGTCAGGGGAACACCGGGGAGCTGTTTTTT.

The V and J genes are TRBV4-1 and TRBJ2-1; D tentatively reads TRBD1 or TRBD2 (6 bases each). Trimming cost V 1 base and J 9 bases, with 13 bases left between them. CDR3 length equals 14 residues. Germline values: CDR1 MGHRA, CDR2 YSYEKL. The CDR3 region is CASSQVAGGREQFF. DNA of the CDR3: TGCGCCAGCAGCCAAGTTGCTGGGGGGCGTGAGCAGTTCTTC.

This clone showed up just a few times. This rearrangement joins TRBV5-1 to TRBJ1-2; D ambiguous. V dropped 4 bases and J dropped 6 bases, with 19 bases sitting between them. The CDR3 runs to 15 residues. Germline CDR1 reads SGHRS; CDR2 reads YFSETQ. The CDR3 DNA follows: TGCGCCAGCAGCCCCTACCGAGAGGAGGTAGATGGCTACACCTTC. Its translation is CASSPYREEVDGYTF.

V and J are TRBV7-3 and TRBJ2-5; 10 bases align to TRBD2. Germline CDR1 and CDR2: SGHTA and FQGTGA. Unmatched junction bases numbered 2, after V lost 0 bases and J lost 4 bases. CDR3 length equals 15 residues. CDR3 sequence (DNA): TGTGCCAGCAGCTTAACCGGGACTAGCGCAGAGACCCAGTACTTC. Translated: CASSLTGTSAETQYF.

V gene TRBV19 combines with J gene TRBJ2-7; D is possibly TRBD2 (7 bases). Germline assignment: CDR1 LNHDA and CDR2 SQIVND (reference sequence). The CDR3 sequence is 17 residues long. Trimming pared 5 bases from V and 0 bases from J, leaving 20 bases between. This CDR3 is CASSETSGDYYSYEQYF. As DNA, the CDR3 is TGTGCCAGTAGTGAAACTTCAGGGGACTACTACTCCTACGAGCAGTACTTC.

This chain connects TRBV5-1 to TRBJ2-7; TRBD1 matches at 7 bases. Looked up from germline, CDR1 is SGHRS and CDR2 is YFSETQ. With 4 bases clipped from V and 5 bases from J, the junction kept 12 bases outside the gene matches. This CDR3 is built from 15 residues. In nucleotides, the CDR3 is TGCGCCAGCAGCCCCATGGGAAGGACAGGCCACGAGCAGTACTTC. Its protein product is CASSPMGRTGHEQYF. Full variable domain (missing parts from reference TRBV5-1 and TRBJ2-7): KAGVTQTPRYLIKTRGQQVTLSCSPISGHRSVSWYQQTPGQGLQFLFEYFSETQRNKGNFPGRFSGRQFSNSRSEMNVSTLELGDSALYLCASSPMGRTGHEQYFGPGTRLTVT.

V usage is TRBV30 and J usage is TRBJ1-6; tentative D call: TRBD1 (5 bases). In germline, CDR1 is GTSNPN, CDR2 SVGIG (reference sequence). The CDR3 runs 15 residues. V lost 1 base and J 8 bases, leaving 15 bases between the germline ends. CDR3 amino acids: CAWSGDEGRDSPLHF. For the CDR3, the DNA is TGTGCCTGGAGTGGGGACGAGGGGCGAGATTCACCCCTCCACTTT.

The chain uses TRBV5-1 and TRBJ2-1; D gene uncertain. This CDR3 is built from 17 residues. V lost 0 bases to trimming and J lost 0 bases, with 13 bases between them. Germline V gene sequence: CDR1 SGHRS, CDR2 YFSETQ. The CDR3 DNA follows: TGCGCCAGCAGCTTGGGTCTTAGGGTGAGCTCCTACAATGAGCAGTTCTTC. This encodes CASSLGLRVSSYNEQFF.

The CDR3 DNA follows: TGTGCCAGCGGTACTAGCGGGGGGGCAGAAGAGACCCAGTACTTC. Encoded protein: CASGTSGGAEETQYF. The V and J genes are TRBV6-5 and TRBJ2-5; 13 bases match TRBD2. The trim removed 8 bases at V and 3 bases at J, leaving 6 bases unmatched. CDR3 size: 15 residues. Germline lookup yields CDR1 MNHEY and CDR2 SVGAGI.

This sequence joins TRBV9 and TRBJ1-6; 10 positions agree with TRBD1. The CDR3 is 13 amino acids. Germline CDR1 SGDLS, CDR2 YYNGEE. Unmatched junction bases numbered 2, after V lost 7 bases and J lost 7 bases. CDR3 nucleotide sequence: TGTGCCAGCGGGACAGGGGAGAATTCACCCCTCCACTTT. Translated: CASGTGENSPLHF.

This clone occurred a few times. Other DNA sequences in the sample encode the same CDR3. The CDR3, as DNA: TGCGCCAGCAGCCAAGTGGGGTCCACAGATACGCAGTATTTT. This codes for CASSQVGSTDTQYF. This chain connects TRBV4-3 to TRBJ2-3; D gene uncertain. V dropped 1 base and J dropped 2 bases, with 7 bases sitting between them. This CDR3 has 14 amino acids. Germline CDR1 and CDR2: LGHNA and YSLEER.